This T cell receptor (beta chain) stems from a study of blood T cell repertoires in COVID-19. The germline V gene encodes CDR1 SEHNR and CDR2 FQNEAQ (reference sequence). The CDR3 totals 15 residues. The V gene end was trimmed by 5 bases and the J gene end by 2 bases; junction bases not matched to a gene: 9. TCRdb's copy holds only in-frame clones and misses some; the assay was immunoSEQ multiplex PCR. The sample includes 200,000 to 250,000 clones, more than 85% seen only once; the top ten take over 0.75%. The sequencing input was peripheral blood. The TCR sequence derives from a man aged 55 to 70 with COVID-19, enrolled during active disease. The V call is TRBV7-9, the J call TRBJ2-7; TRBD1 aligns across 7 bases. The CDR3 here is CASSPGTAAPYEQYF. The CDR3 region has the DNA TGTGCCAGCAGCCCCGGGACAGCGGCCCCCTACGAGCAGTACTTC. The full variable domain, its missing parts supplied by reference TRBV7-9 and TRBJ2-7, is DTGVSQNPRHKITKRGQNVTFRCDPISEHNRLYWYRQTLGQGPEFLTYFQNEAQLEKSRLLSDRFSAERPKGSFSTLEIQRTEQGDSAMYLCASSPGTAAPYEQYFGPGTRLTVT.